Here is one T cell receptor beta chain with its context. Its antigen is undetermined. Time point indicated: week 11, during vaccination. One vaccine dose held 300 ug of mutant IDH1 20-mer peptide and came with topical imiquimod. The sample comes from a study of a mutant IDH1 vaccine in newly diagnosed glioma. Findings and caveats of the study: Pseudoprogression apparently lacked any relation to changes in top peripheral T cell clonotypes.

TCRdb's copy holds only in-frame clones and misses some; the assay was immunoSEQ multiplex PCR. The table has some 60,000 clones, about 80% seen once. The germline V gene encodes CDR1 MNHNS and CDR2 SASEGT. V lost 4 bases, J lost 2 bases, and 8 bases lay in between. The CDR3 sequence is 14 residues long. The sequenced sample was PBMCs, obtained from a glioma patient whose treatment included an IDH1 peptide vaccine. This sequence was found in a man aged 25 to 40 with glioma. The rearrangement joins TRBV6-1 to TRBJ2-2, with D tentatively TRBD2 (5 bases). The CDR3 is CASSADYNTGELFF. The CDR3, as DNA: TGTGCCAGCAGTGCTGACTATAACACCGGGGAGCTGTTTTTT.